The clone carrying this T cell receptor beta chain has just a few counts. Its specificity is unknown. There are 15 residues in the CDR3. Sequencing targeted expressed TCRB transcripts, as all isolated RNA had been reverse transcribed. The table came from immunoSEQ multiplex PCR; TCRdb's copy has only in-frame clones and leaves some out. The sample holds roughly 300,000 clones, around 9.7% seen once. Around 0.12 L of blood, on average, came from one heparinised draw per donor. A CD45RO/CCR7/CD25/CD127/CD95/CD27 panel sorted naive, central memory, regulatory and stem cell-like memory CD4+ cells. The data originate from a study of beta chain features in type 1 diabetes. Broader study findings: High TCR expression in some cells could lead to their over-representation in cDNA sequencing. For Type 1 diabetes patients, all four CD4+ subsets carried TCRB CDR3s that were moderately but significantly shorter.

The rearrangement links TRBV21-1 to TRBJ2-4; the D call of TRBD2 is as the table states it, not checked on the DNA. TRBV21-1 represents a pseudogene. This clonotype originated in a man aged 30 to 39 with type 1 diabetes. The sequencing sample was made of central memory CD4+ T cells from blood. The CDR3 sequence: CASIDGLAEKNIQYF. In nucleotides, the CDR3 is TGTGCCAGCATCGACGGACTAGCGGAGAAAAACATTCAGTACTTC.